The 26 T cell receptor beta chains reported below all come from one sample, sequenced in a study of high-grade serous ovarian cancer treatment subgroups. Tumor samples were taken before definitive surgery or chemotherapy. TCRdb's table, derived via immunoSEQ multiplex PCR, lists solely in-frame clones and lacks some. Here the sample spans some 7,000 clones, about two thirds being singletons. Sequencing used tumor tissue. The receptors stem from a human donor with high-grade serous ovarian cancer.

The rearrangement joins TRBV28 to TRBJ2-7, with 9 positions matching TRBD2. The V segment lost 7 bases and the J segment 5 bases; nucleotides outside the gene matches: 6. The CDR3 extends over 13 amino acids. Germline-derived CDR1 and CDR2 are MDHEN and SYDVKM. As DNA, the CDR3 is TGTGCCAGCATGGCGGGAGGGCGCGACGAGCAGTACTTC. It specifies CASMAGGRDEQYF.

The J gene is TRBJ2-1, the V gene TRBV30; 7 bases are shared with TRBD2. Germline lookup yields CDR1 GTSNPN and CDR2 SVGIG (reference sequence). The V segment lost 5 bases and the J segment 5 bases; nucleotides outside the gene matches: 9. The CDR3 extends over 14 amino acids. The CDR3 loop is CAWVSGSWDNEQFF. The CDR3 bases are TGTGCCTGGGTTAGCGGGTCATGGGACAATGAGCAGTTCTTC.

The chain combines TRBV28 with TRBJ1-3; 11 bases agree with TRBD1. V shed 3 bases and J 3 bases; nucleotides not matched to a gene: 4. In germline, CDR1 is MDHEN, CDR2 SYDVKM. This CDR3 is built from 16 residues. Here the CDR3 reads CASSFPDRGHGNTIYF. CDR3 DNA sequence: TGTGCCAGCAGTTTCCCGGACAGGGGGCATGGAAACACCATATATTTT.

In this sample, this clone turned up a few times. J is TRBJ1-2 and V is TRBV19; 8 bases agree with TRBD1. The trim removed 6 bases at V and 4 bases at J, leaving 1 base unmatched. Germline V gene data show CDR1 as LNHDA and CDR2 as SQIVND (reference sequence). This CDR3 has 12 residues. CDR3 region: CASSDRGYGYTF. For the CDR3, the DNA is TGTGCCAGTAGCGACAGGGGCTATGGCTACACCTTC. Based on the CDR3 plus reference TRBV19 and TRBJ1-2, the full variable domain is DGGITQSPKYLFRKEGQNVTLSCEQNLNHDAMYWYRQDPGQGLRLIYYSQIVNDFQKGDIAEGYSVSREKKESFPLTVTSAQKNPTAFYLCASSDRGYGYTFGSGTRLTVV.

Sample share makes this clone medium-sized (0.01 to 0.1%). V and J are TRBV5-4 and TRBJ2-4; D tentatively fits TRBD1 or TRBD2 (6 bases each). There are 15 residues in the CDR3. Trimming took 4 bases from V and 4 from J, leaving 15 bases between them. Germline CDR1 reads SGHNT; CDR2 reads YYREEE (reference sequence). In nucleotides, the CDR3 is TGTGCCAGCAGCGGGAGAGGGGGAGGAAAAAACATTCAGTACTTC. Translation: CASSGRGGGKNIQYF.

In this sample, this clone turned up a few times. The chain links TRBV6-6 to TRBJ1-1; the D is unclear. CDR3 length equals 13 residues. The V and J ends lost 7 bases and 6 bases respectively, with 15 bases between them. Germline CDR1 MNHNY, CDR2 SVGAGI (reference sequence). In DNA, the CDR3 is TGTGCCAGCACCCCCCCTGGTGGCGCTGAAGCTTTCTTT. Its translation: CASTPPGGAEAFF.

The rearrangement uses TRBV7-9 and TRBJ2-7; D uncertain. Trimming removed 4 bases at V and 5 bases at J, with 12 bases between. Germline lookup yields CDR1 SEHNR and CDR2 FQNEAQ (reference sequence). This CDR3 is built from 13 residues. The CDR3 DNA reads TGTGCCAGCAGCTCCCTTCCGAGCCACGAGCAGTACTTC. Protein product: CASSSLPSHEQYF. The whole variable domain, filled in from reference TRBV7-9 and TRBJ2-7, reads DTGVSQNPRHKITKRGQNVTFRCDPISEHNRLYWYRQTLGQGPEFLTYFQNEAQLEKSRLLSDRFSAERPKGSFSTLEIQRTEQGDSAMYLCASSSLPSHEQYFGPGTRLTVT.

This rearrangement joins TRBV5-6 to TRBJ2-7; the match to TRBD2 covers 7 bases. CDR3 length: 14 amino acids. Germline V CDR1 and CDR2: SGHDT, YYEEEE. V lost 2 bases to trimming and J lost 6 bases; unmatched junction nucleotides: 8. The DNA for the CDR3 is TGTGCCAGCAGCTTTTTTGGCGGGAGAGGCGAGCAGTACTTC. It specifies CASSFFGGRGEQYF.

This clone was recorded only once. The genes are TRBV11-3 and TRBJ2-1; D is uncertain. CDR1 is SGHNT and CDR2 is YENEEA in the germline V gene. With 0 bases removed from V and 2 bases from J, the gap between germline ends came to 11 bases. This CDR3 comprises 16 residues. The CDR3 reads CASSLETESPYNEQFF. The CDR3 nucleotides are TGTGCCAGCAGCTTAGAAACGGAGTCACCCTACAATGAGCAGTTCTTC.

The J gene is TRBJ1-3, the V gene TRBV6-5; TRBD1 agrees at 7 bases. Trimming took 4 bases from V and 7 from J; bases not matched to a gene: 7. The germline V gene encodes CDR1 MNHEY and CDR2 SVGAGI. CDR3 length: 14 residues. In nucleotides, the CDR3 is TGTGCCAGCAGTTCCGAGCGACAGGGTAACACCATATATTTT. Translation gives CASSSERQGNTIYF.

This rearrangement joins TRBV6-5 to TRBJ2-7; TRBD1 matches at 7 bases. Germline CDR1 reads MNHEY; CDR2 reads SVGAGI. The CDR3 length is 14 residues. V was clipped by 5 bases and J by 3 bases; unmatched bases: 7. The CDR3 region has the DNA TGTGCCAGCAGTCCAAAGGGACAGTACTACGAGCAGTACTTC. It is translated as CASSPKGQYYEQYF.

The chain links TRBV25-1 to TRBJ2-5; 7 positions match TRBD2. Germline values: CDR1 MGHDK, CDR2 SYGVNS. CDR3 length equals 17 residues. V shed 7 bases and J 5 bases; nucleotides not matched to a gene: 19. The CDR3 DNA follows: TGTGCCAGCACCCCGAGTCGGGGCGGGAGTTACGGTGAGACCCAGTACTTC. It yields the protein CASTPSRGGSYGETQYF. Full variable domain (rest looked up from reference TRBV25-1 and TRBJ2-5): EADIYQTPRYLVIGTGKKITLECSQTMGHDKMYWYQQDPGMELHLIHYSYGVNSTEKGDLSSESTVSRIRTEHFPLTLESARPSHTSQYLCASTPSRGGSYGETQYFGPGTRLLVL.

This clone has only a few counts. The rearrangement uses TRBV28 and TRBJ2-5; 9 positions match TRBD2. In germline, CDR1 is MDHEN, CDR2 SYDVKM. Losses at the gene ends were 11 bases for V and 5 bases for J; bases not matched to a gene: 30. The CDR3 is made up of 20 amino acids. CDR3 region: CALGSHPVAGGPSVMETQYF. CDR3 DNA: TGTGCCTTGGGCTCCCACCCGGTGGCGGGAGGGCCCAGTGTGATGGAGACCCAGTACTTC.

This clone was detected a few times. The chain has TRBV9 and TRBJ2-5; D is undetermined. Trimming cost V 1 base and J 0 bases, with 13 bases left between them. Germline V gene sequence: CDR1 SGDLS, CDR2 YYNGEE. The CDR3 loop spans 16 amino acids. The CDR3 nucleotides are TGTGCCAGCAGCGTATTTGGCACCTTAAACCAAGAGACCCAGTACTTC. Encoded protein: CASSVFGTLNQETQYF.

The gene calls are TRBV4-2 and TRBJ2-3, with D possibly TRBD2 on 5 matching bases. V lost 2 bases, J lost 2 bases, and 14 bases lay in between. This CDR3 is 16 amino acids long. Germline CDR1 is LGHNA and CDR2 is YNFKEQ. The DNA of the CDR3 is TGTGCCAGCAGCCAATGGACTGAAGAACACACAGATACGCAGTATTTT. Residues: CASSQWTEEHTDTQYF.

The chain combines TRBV6-5 with TRBJ2-1; no reliable D call. V was trimmed by 7 bases and J by 6 bases, leaving 10 bases between them. This CDR3 has 12 residues. The germline CDR1 and CDR2 sequences are MNHEY and SVGAGI. The CDR3 DNA is TGTGCCAGCACTCGCGACCGCAATGAGCAGTTCTTC. Translating it yields CASTRDRNEQFF.

The gene calls are TRBV19 and TRBJ2-7; 7 bases are shared with TRBD1. Germline V gives CDR1 LNHDA, CDR2 SQIVND (reference sequence). With V trimmed by 5 bases and J by 4 bases, 11 bases remained unmatched. CDR3 length: 15 amino acids. CDR3 coding DNA: TGTGCCAGTAGTTTCAACCGGGACAGCATATACGAGCAGTACTTC. Protein sequence: CASSFNRDSIYEQYF.

A word on this clone: Additional DNA sequences in this sample encode the identical CDR3. This chain uses TRBV5-6 with TRBJ1-5; D not resolved. The CDR3 contains 14 residues. Germline V gene data show CDR1 as SGHDT and CDR2 as YYEEEE. Trimming cost V 5 bases and J 0 bases, with 9 bases left between them. CDR3 DNA: TGTGCCAGCAGTATATACAGTAGCAATCAGCCCCAGCATTTT. Translating it yields CASSIYSSNQPQHF.

This rearrangement joins TRBV7-2 to TRBJ1-1; 8 bases align to TRBD1. CDR3 length: 16 residues. Per the germline V gene, CDR1 is SGHTA and CDR2 is FQGNSA. V was pared by 4 bases and J by 0 bases, with 7 bases of the junction left unmatched. As DNA, the CDR3 is TGTGCCAGCAGCTCCAGGACAGGGTGGATGAACACTGAAGCTTTCTTT. This sequence encodes CASSSRTGWMNTEAFF. Looking up the rest from reference TRBV7-2 and TRBJ1-1 gives the full variable domain: GAGVSQSPSNKVTEKGKDVELRCDPISGHTALYWYRQSLGQGLEFLIYFQGNSAPDKSGLPSDRFSAERTGGSVSTLTIQRTQQEDSAVYLCASSSRTGWMNTEAFFGQGTRLTVV.

V gene TRBV7-8 combines with J gene TRBJ1-5, with D maybe TRBD1 (5 bases). The length of the CDR3 is 16 residues. V shed 1 base and J shed 1 base, with 11 bases lying between them. CDR1 SGHVS and CDR2 FQNEAQ come from the germline V gene. CDR3 coding DNA: TGTGCCAGCAGCTTAGTAGGCAGGGTAAGCAATCAGCCCCAGCATTTT. This sequence encodes CASSLVGRVSNQPQHF.

The count of this clone is one. Here the CDR3 reads CASSLEGRYGETQYF. For the CDR3, the DNA is TGTGCCAGCAGCTTAGAGGGCCGATATGGAGAGACCCAGTACTTC. The chain is built from TRBV11-2 and TRBJ2-5, with D uncertain. The CDR3 has 15 amino acids. Looked up from germline, CDR1 is SGHAT and CDR2 is FQNNGV. Trimming shortened V by 0 bases and J by 4 bases, and 12 bases separated the two germline ends.

In this sample, this clone turned up a few times. The chain joins TRBV19 to TRBJ2-2; D assignment may be TRBD1 or TRBD2 (5 bases each). The CDR3 extends over 16 amino acids. Germline-derived CDR1 and CDR2 are LNHDA and SQIVND (reference sequence). V gave up 3 bases and J gave up 7 bases, with 18 bases separating them. In DNA form, the CDR3 reads TGTGCCAGTAGTATTATCCAGGGACGCCCATACGGGGAGCTGTTTTTT. As protein: CASSIIQGRPYGELFF.

CDR3 residues: CASSPEGLADTDTQYF. The CDR3 DNA follows: TGTGCCAGCAGCCCTGAGGGACTAGCGGACACAGATACGCAGTATTTT. The V call is TRBV9, the J call TRBJ2-3; TRBD2 agrees at 11 bases. Germline assignment: CDR1 SGDLS and CDR2 YYNGEE. V lost 4 bases and J lost 2; bases outside the gene matches: 6. The CDR3 sequence is 16 residues long.

The V and J genes are TRBV27 and TRBJ2-7; tentative D call: TRBD1 (5 bases). The germline CDR1 and CDR2 sequences are MNHEY and SMNVEV (reference sequence). Trimming removed 3 bases at V and 0 bases at J, with 9 bases between. CDR3 length: 14 residues. In DNA form, the CDR3 reads TGTGCCAGCAGTTTCACAGGAGCCTCCTACGAGCAGTACTTC. Protein product: CASSFTGASYEQYF.

This clone has more than one count but fewer than ten. This chain links TRBV10-3 with TRBJ2-3; 9 nucleotides match TRBD1. Germline V gene sequence: CDR1 ENHRY, CDR2 SYGVKD. Trimming took 4 bases from V and 0 from J; bases not matched to a gene: 2. The CDR3 is made up of 15 amino acids. The CDR3 DNA sequence: TGTGCCATCAGTGTAGGGACAGGGAGCACAGATACGCAGTATTTT. As protein: CAISVGTGSTDTQYF.

This CDR3 reads CASTIPEAKEITPGANVLTF. The CDR3 nucleotides read TGTGCCAGCACCATCCCCGAGGCAAAAGAGATTACTCCTGGGGCCAACGTCCTGACTTTC. This sequence joins TRBV21-1 and TRBJ2-6; the table gives TRBD2 as D, unverified against the DNA. TRBV21-1 is designated a pseudogene. This CDR3 is 20 amino acids long.